This TCR beta chain was captured by sequencing in a study of blood T cell repertoires in COVID-19 (dated by TCRdb to 2020 to 2021). At the level of the whole study: Samples covering the acute and convalescent phases of COVID-19 were provided by collaborators in the United States, Italy and Spain. Deeply sampled blood TCRbeta repertoires from subjects exposed to, actively infected with, or recovered from COVID-19 were included in the dataset. The prospective study material was composed of cDNA or gDNA derived from T cells, B-cell-depleted T cells, or PBMCs. Sample metadata almost always included a de-identified subject ID, COVID-19 status, age in years and sex. Samples were obtained from the ongoing ImmuneRACE study (first 160 participants) and from 950 to 1,500 subjects provided by 6 global collaborators. The repertoires were released in a freely available public database intended as a resource for research on the immune response to SARS-CoV-2. HLA class I and class II types, where available, came from metadata supplied by the sample provider rather than from assay-based typing. General study outcomes and caveats: The quantity of clinical and demographic metadata differed by source and by participant and was supplied without curation.

At one collaborating source in Seattle, patients were enrolled during active infection and were followed longitudinally through the course of disease. Each collaborating institution followed its own protocols to collect whole blood in K2EDTA tubes. For TCRbeta analysis, collaborator samples were shipped as frozen whole blood, as isolated PBMCs, or as DNA extracted from either sample type. From V the trimming removes 1 base and from J it removes 14 bases, while the gene matches leave 2 bases of the junction unaccounted for. Measured from the cysteine to the phenylalanine, the CDR3 is 13 residues long. Here the CDR3 DNA is all that survives: 39 bases in frame from base 1. As encoded in the germline V gene (reference sequence), CDR1 is LGHDT while CDR2 is YNNKEL. TCRbeta CDR3 regions were amplified from genomic DNA using the immunoSEQ Assay, a bias-controlled multiplex PCR. The authors processed their data as follows. The number of nucleated cells in each sample was estimated from the amplification of reference gene primers within the assay. Sequence reads were collapsed and filtered to measure the absolute abundance of every unique TCRbeta CDR3 rearrangement. For each sample, productive Simpson clonality was calculated as the square root of Simpson's diversity index over productive rearrangements. What TCRdb holds here is the immuneACCESS table cut down to in-frame rearrangements. Part of the clones is not present; checked against another copy, under half of the missing clones reflect an unresolved V gene, and the others are unexplained. V, J and clone size are taken as reported in that table, and D and trimming were inferred from the DNA itself. In all, the sample holds around 260,000 clones, and approximately 83% of those were seen once. The ten top clones hold around 14% of the sample.

To note about this clone: No cognate antigen has been identified for it. It has no much larger one-base neighbor in the sample; base qualities were not kept.

The TCR sequence derives from a person aged 65 to 85 with COVID-19, enrolled during active disease. The sample taken for sequencing was peripheral blood. The chain is assembled from TRBV3-1 (or the pseudogene TRBV3-2) and TRBJ1-6; 10 bases in between match TRBD1. The CDR3 sequence is CASSQGQGASLHF. The base sequence is TGTGCCAGCAGCCAAGGACAGGGGGCCTCCCTCCACTTT.